A selection of T cell receptor beta chains follows, all from one sample in a study of a mutant IDH1 vaccine in newly diagnosed glioma. What these receptors recognize is not known. Libraries were prepared by immunoSEQ multiplex PCR; TCRdb keeps only in-frame clonotypes and omits some of them. The sample has around 26,000 clones, 82% seen once. This specimen was PBMCs, taken from a glioma patient whose treatment included an IDH1 peptide vaccine. The receptors derive from a man aged 40-50 years with glioma. Some clones in this sample may be carry-over from other donors' samples. CDR3s include the opening cysteine and the closing phenylalanine or tryptophan. The order of the fields is V gene, J gene, CDR3 protein.

TRBV5-1,TRBJ1-1,CASSLGAGSGTEAFF
TRBV14,TRBJ1-1,CASSQVGAAEAFF
TRBV9,TRBJ2-1,CASSTLAGGHYNEQFF
TRBV15,TRBJ2-5,CATSRGRVGTQYF
TRBV4-2,TRBJ2-3,CASSQGSGGQSTDTQYF
TRBV19,TRBJ2-3,CASNQYRTDTQYF
TRBV7-8,TRBJ2-3,CASSLVPGGQGKNTDTQYF
TRBV6-5,TRBJ1-2,CASTNRAGGYTF
TRBV4-1,TRBJ1-1,CASSPAGRGAEAFF
TRBV5-5,TRBJ1-5,CASSPLYSNQPQHF
TRBV5-1,TRBJ1-2,CASSLAFGGTYGYTF
TRBV19,TRBJ1-5,CASSIRYSTAEPQHF
TRBV9,TRBJ2-3,CASSARGATDTQYF
TRBV5-6,TRBJ2-5,CASSFGTAITRETQYF
TRBV20-1,TRBJ1-2,CSVGAYYGYTF
TRBV9,TRBJ2-1,CASSSAVGDEQFF
TRBV30,TRBJ2-1,CAWRPGGSYNEQFF
TRBV5-1,TRBJ2-6,CASSWTGGGGANVLTF
TRBV19,TRBJ1-5,CASSILREDMGPQHF
TRBV27,TRBJ1-5,CASSFDRVLPQHF
TRBV10-2,TRBJ1-6,CASSEYRASNSPLHF
TRBV7-9,TRBJ1-3,CASSLTGDQAGNTIYF
TRBV5-6,TRBJ1-3,CASSLQGAPSFSGNTIYF
TRBV6-5,TRBJ1-4,CAAGSRANEKLFF
TRBV6-5,TRBJ1-2,CASSYSAPQGPHTF
TRBV7-7,TRBJ1-3,CASSSGRSSGNTIYF
TRBV6-1,TRBJ2-3,CASSEGGSGATDTQYF
TRBV15,TRBJ2-7,CATSREGPSRYEQYF
TRBV4-1,TRBJ1-2,CASSQDGGATSGYGYTF
TRBV5-6,TRBJ1-1,CASSRNMGQGNTEAFF
TRBV13,TRBJ1-1,CASSSPDRSYTEAFF
TRBV5-8,TRBJ2-7,CASSLWSGDEQYF
TRBV7-9,TRBJ2-7,CASSKTENYEQYF
TRBV11-2,TRBJ2-7,CASSLGTPYEQYF
TRBV11-2,TRBJ1-2,CASSLVVGAQGYTF
TRBV4-2,TRBJ1-4,CASSQAGTRRGDEKLFF
TRBV5-1,TRBJ1-1,CASSPGWGSRQGKEGTEAFF
TRBV2,TRBJ2-7,CASSDGLIASYEQYF
TRBV4-2,TRBJ1-1,CASSQALTGANTEAFF
TRBV6-5,TRBJ1-4,CASSYSKRGAGEKLFF
TRBV5-4,TRBJ1-2,CASSTTGLPYGYTF
TRBV2,TRBJ1-1,CASSPPGQGSNTEAFF
TRBV2,TRBJ1-1,CASSEEQGGEAFF
TRBV19,TRBJ2-1,CASSLGTPYNEQFF